The clone carrying this T cell receptor beta chain occurred a few times. Its cognate antigen is unknown. Peripheral blood was drawn, approximately 9.5 milliliters per donor. There were at least 5 micrograms of total RNA extracted from every sample. A sample-barcoded 5' primer and a J-beta primer mix were used in a second PCR of about 7 to 12 cycles. TCRdb reprocessed the 5' RACE reads via MiXCR and lists one record per CDR3 protein. The sample records hundreds of thousands of distinct CDR3 sequences, about 53% being singletons. CDR3 length: 12 amino acids. V lost 7 bases to trimming and J lost 15 bases; unmatched junction nucleotides: 12. Germline V gene lookup returns CDR1 SQVTM and CDR2 ANQGSEA. These data belong to a study of blood T cells in healthy people across ages. General study points: Older age went with lower TCR beta diversity per million T cells, in a roughly linear way.

This sequence joins TRBV29-1 and TRBJ2-4, with 10 bases that match TRBD1. Input material: blood. This sequence originates from an older man in good health. CDR3 nucleotides: TGCAGCGCCTGGGACAGGGGTTCTATTTCGTACTTC. As protein: CSAWDRGSISYF.